The rows below give T cell receptor beta chains drawn from one sample of a study of blood T cell repertoires in COVID-19. Method: immunoSEQ multiplex PCR; TCRdb's copy keeps in-frame clones and lacks some. The repertoire has 98,000 or so clones, 85% to 90% of them found once; the top ten carry about 5.1%. Sequenced input: peripheral blood. Every receptor here comes from a human donor in a cohort sampled during active COVID-19. The CDR3 runs from the conserved cysteine through the conserved F or W. D genes are given only for firm matches. The size of a clone is reported for some rows only, either as once, few or many, or as a class for expanded clones.

V,D,size,J,DNA,CDR3
TRBV30,TRBD1,once,TRBJ1-4,TGTGCCTGGAGCCAACACCCGAAGAGACAGGGGGATCAAGGTAATGAAAAACTGTTTTTT,CAWSQHPKRQGDQGNEKLFF
TRBV7-3,.,.,TRBJ2-3,TGTGCCAGCAGCCTTACGGGGAGCGGATACACAGATACGCAGTATTTT,CASSLTGSGYTDTQYF
TRBV11-3,.,.,TRBJ2-1,TGTGCCAGCAGCTTCAGCGGTGAGCTATCCTACAATGAGCAGTTCTTC,CASSFSGELSYNEQFF
TRBV11-2,.,.,TRBJ1-3,TGTGCCAGCAGTGACATAAGGGGATCTGGAAACACCATATATTTT,CASSDIRGSGNTIYF
TRBV11-2,.,.,TRBJ1-5,TGTGCCAGCAGCTTAGTCCCCGGGAGAGGGAGGGAAAATCAGCCCCAGCATTTT,CASSLVPGRGRENQPQHF
TRBV5-4,TRBD1,.,TRBJ1-1,TGTGCCAGCAGCTTTCCGGGACAGGGGACCACTGAAGCTTTCTTT,CASSFPGQGTTEAFF
TRBV6-5,TRBD1,.,TRBJ2-7,TGTGCCAGCAGTTACACACAGGGGTACGAGCAGTACTTC,CASSYTQGYEQYF
TRBV7-9,TRBD2,.,TRBJ2-2,TGTGCCAGCAGCCCGTCTAGCGGGGGTGACACCGGGGAGCTGTTTTTT,CASSPSSGGDTGELFF
TRBV19,.,.,TRBJ2-4,TGTGCCAGTAGTTGGGGCCTAGCCAAAAACATTCAGTACTTC,CASSWGLAKNIQYF
TRBV9,.,.,TRBJ2-1,TGTGCCAGCAGCGTAAATAGCGCGATGGCGAACTACAATGAGCAGTTCTTC,CASSVNSAMANYNEQFF
TRBV18,.,.,TRBJ1-6,TGTGCCAGCTCACCGGGGACACCTAATAATTCACCCCTCCACTTT,CASSPGTPNNSPLHF
TRBV28,.,once,TRBJ1-6,TGTGCCAGTTCTGGACAGCCAGTGGGGACCCTCCACTTT,CASSGQPVGTLHF
TRBV27,TRBD2,.,TRBJ2-1,TGTGCCACCCGATCGGGGGGACGCAATGAGCAGTTCTTC,CATRSGGRNEQFF
TRBV10-3,.,.,TRBJ1-1,TGTGCCATCAGTGACAGGGACTTGAACACTGAAGCTTTCTTT,CAISDRDLNTEAFF
TRBV6-1,.,few,TRBJ1-2,TGTGCCAGCAGTGAAGCCGGGGCAGGGGACGGCTACACCTTC,CASSEAGAGDGYTF
TRBV7-6,.,.,TRBJ2-3,TGTGCCAGCAGCTTAGGCCCCGGCGGGTGGCCTATCACACGCACAGATACGCAGTATTTT,CASSLGPGGWPITRTDTQYF
TRBV6-5,.,once,TRBJ1-6,TGTGCCAGCATCACGAGCTCCTATAATTCACCCCTCCACTTT,CASITSSYNSPLHF
TRBV5-6,TRBD2,.,TRBJ2-7,TGTGCCAGCGGGCTAGGGGCTAGCGGGATAGACGAGCAGTACTTC,CASGLGASGIDEQYF
TRBV4-1,.,.,TRBJ2-7,TGCGCCAGCAGCCAAGATCCGGGACTTCGCTCCTACGAGCAGTACTTC,CASSQDPGLRSYEQYF
TRBV7-9,.,.,TRBJ2-7,TGTGCCAGCAGCTTAGCCTTCTCAGCCTACGAGCAGTACTTC,CASSLAFSAYEQYF
TRBV7-2,TRBD1,.,TRBJ2-7,TGTGCCAGCAGCATCCGGGACAGGGCCTCCGAGCAGTACTTC,CASSIRDRASEQYF
TRBV7-9,TRBD1,once,TRBJ2-5,TGTGCCAGCAGCTTAACAGGGGGCTGGGAGACCCAGTACTTC,CASSLTGGWETQYF
TRBV28,.,.,TRBJ2-5,TGTGCCACCACGTTGAGTGGGGGCGGTGAGACCCAGTACTTC,CATTLSGGGETQYF
TRBV5-1,TRBD2,.,TRBJ2-7,TGCGCCAGCAGTCCTAACCCTGGGGGGGCCTACGAGCAGTACTTC,CASSPNPGGAYEQYF
TRBV4-3,TRBD1,.,TRBJ1-1,TGCGCCAGCAGCCCCAAGGGATACAGGGGTGGGACTGAAGCTTTCTTT,CASSPKGYRGGTEAFF
TRBV7-6,TRBD1,.,TRBJ2-5,TGTGCCAGCAGCTTACCAGGGACAGGACAGGAGACCCAGTACTTC,CASSLPGTGQETQYF
TRBV19,TRBD1,.,TRBJ2-3,TGTGCCAGCACAGGGGGCCTCACAGATACGCAGTATTTT,CASTGGLTDTQYF
TRBV28,.,.,TRBJ2-1,TGTGCCAGCAGCCGTTCCGGTGAGCAGTTCTTC,CASSRSGEQFF
TRBV7-2,.,.,TRBJ2-2,TGTGCCAGCAGCGCAGTGGTGGGGGAGCTGTTTTTT,CASSAVVGELFF
TRBV11-2,.,.,TRBJ1-6,TGTGCCAGCAGCTCCCGGGACACGAGCTCCTATAATTCACCCCTCCACTTT,CASSSRDTSSYNSPLHF
TRBV10-1,TRBD1,.,TRBJ2-3,TGCGCCAGCAGTGCCAAGGGGGCGACTACAGATACGCAGTATTTT,CASSAKGATTDTQYF
TRBV11-3,TRBD1,.,TRBJ1-2,TGTGCCAGCAGCTTTACGGGACAGGGGGCTGGCTACACCTTC,CASSFTGQGAGYTF
TRBV2,.,.,TRBJ1-2,TGTGCCAGCAGTCCGACAGGTGGGAATTCTTATGGCTACACCTTC,CASSPTGGNSYGYTF
TRBV11-2,.,.,TRBJ2-3,TGTGCCAGCAGCGGTGGGCTAGGGGGTAGGGATACGCAGTATTTT,CASSGGLGGRDTQYF
TRBV6-5,.,.,TRBJ2-7,TGTGCCAGCAGTTCGGGACTGCCGTACGAGCAGTACTTC,CASSSGLPYEQYF
TRBV5-8,.,.,TRBJ2-5,TGTGCCAGCAGCCCGGAGGCGGGACAAGAGACCCAGTACTTC,CASSPEAGQETQYF
TRBV4-2,TRBD2,.,TRBJ2-5,TGTGCCAGCAGCCAACACCAGCGGGGGGCGATCCTACAAGAGACCCAGTACTTC,CASSQHQRGAILQETQYF
TRBV2,.,.,TRBJ1-2,TGTGCCAGCAGTGAAGGAGCGGGGTTGCCCGGCTACACCTTC,CASSEGAGLPGYTF
TRBV5-1,.,.,TRBJ1-1,TGCGCCAGCAGCTTGGACAGTTCGCTCACTGAAGCTTTCTTT,CASSLDSSLTEAFF
TRBV5-8,TRBD2,.,TRBJ2-1,TGTGCCAGCAGCCCGGGGACTCTGGCGGGGGAGAATGAGCAGTTCTTC,CASSPGTLAGENEQFF
TRBV5-6,.,.,TRBJ1-4,TGTGCCAGCAGCTTGAGAGGGAGAGAAGAAAAACTGTTTTTT,CASSLRGREEKLFF
TRBV4-2,TRBD1,.,TRBJ2-5,TGTGCCAGCAGCCAAGGGACAGGGCACGAGACCCAGTACTTC,CASSQGTGHETQYF
TRBV7-9,.,.,TRBJ2-3,TGTGCCAGCAGCTTTTATAACAGCCGCTCCACAGATACGCAGTATTTT,CASSFYNSRSTDTQYF
TRBV19,TRBD2,.,TRBJ2-3,TGTGCCAGTAGTATGTTCGGCGGGGGAGGGGATACGCAGTATTTT,CASSMFGGGGDTQYF
TRBV2,.,.,TRBJ2-1,TGTGCCAGCAGTGAAGGGCTCCGCAATGAGCAGTTCTTC,CASSEGLRNEQFF
TRBV27,TRBD2,.,TRBJ2-5,TGTGCCAGCTCTCCGCGGGGAGGGTGGGAGACCCAGTACTTC,CASSPRGGWETQYF
TRBV14,.,.,TRBJ2-1,TGTGCCAGCAGCCAAGAAGAGATCGGGAGATTGGGGGTCAGGTTCTTC,CASSQEEIGRLGVRFF
TRBV7-2,.,.,TRBJ1-6,TGTGCCAGCAGCTCGCCTGGAGCGAATTCACCCCTCCACTTT,CASSSPGANSPLHF
TRBV5-4,TRBD1,.,TRBJ2-2,TGTGCCAGCAGCTTGGGAGGTGGGACAGGGGGACTAACCGGGGAGCTGTTTTTT,CASSLGGGTGGLTGELFF
TRBV5-1,TRBD1,.,TRBJ2-1,TGCGCCAGCAGCTTGGCGATAGTAGGGGGCTTGAGCTCCTACAATGAGCAGTTCTTC,CASSLAIVGGLSSYNEQFF
TRBV28,.,.,TRBJ2-7,TGTGCCAGCAGTTTACTCTCTACCTACGAGCAGTACTTC,CASSLLSTYEQYF
TRBV5-1,.,.,TRBJ2-2,TGCGCCAGCAGCTTGGCTGCGGCCGGGGAGCTGTTTTTT,CASSLAAAGELFF
TRBV9,TRBD1,.,TRBJ1-5,TGTGCCAGCAGCGCGGGACAGGGTCCAGATCAGCCCCAGCATTTT,CASSAGQGPDQPQHF
TRBV10-3,.,once,TRBJ2-6,TGTGCCATCAGGGACAGTCGCTCTGGGGCCAACGTCCTGACTTTC,CAIRDSRSGANVLTF
TRBV10-3,.,.,TRBJ2-1,TGTGCCATCAGTGAACGGCGGGATAGCGATGAGCAGTTCTTC,CAISERRDSDEQFF
TRBV5-1,.,.,TRBJ2-5,TGCGCCAGTCGTTTATCAGGGGAGACCCAGTACTTC,CASRLSGETQYF
TRBV11-3,.,once,TRBJ1-2,TGTGCCAGCAGCTTAGATCCAGGGGCTCGCAACTATGGCTACACCTTC,CASSLDPGARNYGYTF
TRBV13,TRBD1,.,TRBJ2-7,TGTGCCAGCAGCTACGGACAGGATTGGTCCTACGAGCAGTACTTC,CASSYGQDWSYEQYF
TRBV13,.,.,TRBJ2-7,TGTGCCAGCAGCTTATTACAGTACTCCTACGAGCAGTACTTC,CASSLLQYSYEQYF